This record looks at one T cell receptor beta chain sequence and its context. The data stem from a study of T-cell memory formation after mild COVID-19. Study details: Largely, TCR clusters stayed within a single donor.

The CDR3 contains 13 residues. Trimming removed 0 bases from V and 5 bases from J, with 9 bases in between. Germline loops: CDR1 SGHRS, CDR2 YFSETQ. TCRdb ran MiXCR on the 5' RACE reads and lists one entry per CDR3 protein. The sample shows approximately 580,000 distinct CDR3 sequences, 20% of them seen only once. This sequence originates from an adult woman who had mild COVID-19 (a few samples of this study predate the infection). Cell type and time point are not known. V usage is TRBV5-1 and J usage is TRBJ2-7; no firm D call. Sequencing input: PBMCs or a T cell subset sorted from them (not recorded which). The CDR3: CASSLAFGNEQYF. Here the CDR3 DNA reads TGCGCCAGCAGCTTGGCCTTTGGCAACGAGCAGTACTTC.